This T cell receptor (beta chain) was recovered during a study of graft-versus-host responses after intestinal transplantation. About the study: Transplantation in recipients was multivisceral, liver-intestinal, or isolated intestinal.

TCRdb's copy holds only in-frame clones and misses some; the assay was immunoSEQ multiplex PCR. The table lists about 120,000 clones, about 95% of them singletons, with more than 2.5% in the top ten. Remarks on this clone: Its antigen is not known.

Regarding the study as a whole: Analysis identified GvH clones in recipient marrow, with some appearing first in ileum or blood.

CDR3 length equals 13 residues. The V gene's germline CDR1 is WSHSY and CDR2 SAAADI. The V call is TRBV10-2, the J call TRBJ2-5; D not certain. Near its end, the DNA agrees better with TRBJ2-7, so the J call may be wrong. The receptor was isolated from a human donor who received an intestinal transplant. The starting material was unstimulated CD8+ T cells sorted from spleen or lymph node cells, obtained before intestinal transplant. In nucleotides, the CDR3 is TGCGCCAGCAGTGTAGAGACCTTCTACGAGCAGTACTTC. Its protein is CASSVETFYEQYF.